Presented here are 30 T cell receptor beta chains from one specimen sequenced in a study of Graves' ophthalmopathy and Graves' hyperthyroidism. Amplification of the TCR beta CDR3 regions used RNA transcripts (as template). The authors performed first-round RT-PCR with HTBI primers and then a second-round multiplex PCR. TCRdb ran MiXCR on the multiplex PCR reads and lists one entry per CDR3 protein. This sample yields 600,000 to 650,000 distinct CDR3 sequences, of which about a fifth are seen a single time; approximately 7.7% belongs to the top ten. The sample consisted of peripheral blood. The origin of the receptors is a woman between 18 and 29 years old with stable Graves' hyperthyroidism. Some clones in this sample may be carry-over from other donors' samples.

This chain uses TRBV19 with TRBJ2-5; no clear D gene. This CDR3 is built from 14 residues. In germline, CDR1 is LNHDA, CDR2 SQIVND (reference sequence). V lost 0 bases to trimming and J lost 5 bases, with 10 bases between them. This CDR3 is CASSIDARTETQYF. The CDR3, as DNA: TGTGCCAGTAGTATAGATGCCAGGACGGAGACCCAGTACTTC.

This rearrangement joins TRBV29-1 to TRBJ1-1, with D maybe TRBD1 (6 bases). The germline V gene encodes CDR1 SQVTM and CDR2 ANQGSEA. CDR3 size: 13 residues. Deletions cut 6 bases from V and 1 base from J, with 12 bases between. The DNA of the CDR3 is TGCAGCGTCTCCGGGACAACGAACACTGAAGCTTTCTTT. This codes for CSVSGTTNTEAFF.

This clonotype was found many times. The gene calls are TRBV6-5 and TRBJ2-7; D may be TRBD1 or TRBD2 (5 bases each). The V end was cut by 2 bases, the J end by 3 bases, with 14 bases between. The CDR3 extends over 15 amino acids. CDR1 and CDR2 from the germline V gene are MNHEY and SVGAGI. CDR3 in amino acids: CASSYPRDGNYEQYF. The CDR3 DNA reads as TGTGCCAGCAGTTACCCCCGGGACGGTAACTACGAGCAGTACTTC.

This clonotype was counted many times. V gene TRBV12-3 or TRBV12-4 combines with J gene TRBJ1-2; the D gene is possibly TRBD1 (5 bases). The V end lost 1 base, the J end lost 5 bases, and 14 bases lay between the germline ends. There are 15 residues in the CDR3. DNA of the CDR3: TGTGCCAGCAGTTTAGGGAGTCAGGGAGTATATGGCTACACCTTC. Its translation: CASSLGSQGVYGYTF.

This clonotype was picked up many times. This chain joins TRBV6-2 or TRBV6-3 and TRBJ2-7; TRBD2 aligns across 8 bases. This CDR3 is built from 15 residues. Unmatched junction bases numbered 7, after V lost 4 bases and J lost 2 bases. CDR1 and CDR2 (germline): MNHEY, SVGEGT. This CDR3 reads CASSSAGGGTYEQYF. DNA for the CDR3: TGTGCCAGCAGTTCCGCCGGCGGGGGGACCTACGAGCAGTACTTC.

V gene TRBV11-2 combines with J gene TRBJ2-5; D gene uncertain. Germline V gene lookup returns CDR1 SGHAT and CDR2 FQNNGV. With 5 bases removed from V and 5 bases from J, the gap between germline ends came to 12 bases. The CDR3 length is 13 residues. CDR3 sequence: CASSGRLWETQYF. The DNA of the CDR3 is TGTGCCAGCAGCGGGCGGTTGTGGGAGACCCAGTACTTC. Full variable domain (remainder filled in from reference TRBV11-2 and TRBJ2-5): EAGVAQSPRYKIIEKRQSVAFWCNPISGHATLYWYQQILGQGPKLLIQFQNNGVVDDSQLPKDRFSAERLKGVDSTLKIQPAKLEDSAVYLCASSGRLWETQYFGPGTRLLVL.

To note about this clonotype: Germline and junction disagree at one end, which may indicate a read error. This sequence joins TRBV4-1 and TRBJ1-3; D call uncertain. The CDR3 contains 16 residues. CDR1 and CDR2 (germline): MGHRA, YSYEKL. The CDR3 DNA reads as TGCGCCAGCAGCGCAAGGGTTGGGATCTCTGGAAACACCACATATTTT. Amino acids: CASSARVGISGNTTYF.

V gene TRBV28 combines with J gene TRBJ2-6; D uncertain. Germline V gives CDR1 MDHEN, CDR2 SYDVKM. This CDR3 comprises 14 residues. Trimming cost V 8 bases and J 0 bases, with 8 bases left between them. CDR3 DNA sequence: TGTGCCAGCCGTCCCCGCTCTGGGGCCAACGTCCTGACTTTC. It codes for CASRPRSGANVLTF.

There are many counts of this clonotype. J is TRBJ1-1 and V is TRBV6-2 or TRBV6-3; perhaps TRBD1 as D (5 bases). Deletions cut 0 bases from V and 6 bases from J, with 14 bases between. The germline CDR1 and CDR2 sequences are MNHEY and SVGEGT. CDR3 length equals 15 residues. DNA for the CDR3: TGTGCCAGCAGTTACTCCCGACAGCCTTTCGCTGAAGCTTTCTTT. Its protein is CASSYSRQPFAEAFF.

This clonotype came up many times. V gene TRBV12-3 or TRBV12-4 combines with J gene TRBJ2-2; D is unresolved. The CDR3 has 12 amino acids. V lost 6 bases, J lost 5 bases, and 7 bases lay in between. CDR3 sequence reads: CASRLRTGELFF. The CDR3 coding sequence is TGTGCCAGCAGGCTTAGGACCGGGGAGCTGTTTTTT.

As to this clonotype: This may arise from a read error, as a much more abundant clone is one base away. The V call is TRBV7-9, the J call TRBJ1-6, with D perhaps TRBD1 (5 bases). The CDR3 runs 15 residues. In germline, CDR1 is SEHNR, CDR2 FQNEAQ (reference sequence). Here the CDR3 reads CASSPSSRVISPLNF. Here the CDR3 DNA reads TGTGCCAGCAGCCCGAGTTCCAGGGTGATTTCACCCCTCAACTTT.

This clonotype was detected many times. Written as DNA, the CDR3 is TGCGCCAGCAGCCAACCGGGACTAGGAACGTTCACCGGGGAGCTGTTTTTT. It codes for CASSQPGLGTFTGELFF. V and J are TRBV4-1 and TRBJ2-2; 8 positions match TRBD2. CDR3 length equals 17 residues. V shed 2 bases, J shed 4 bases, and the junction held 9 bases outside the gene matches. The germline V gene encodes CDR1 MGHRA and CDR2 YSYEKL.

This clonotype appeared many times. The V and J genes are TRBV11-1 and TRBJ1-2, with 9 bases identical to TRBD1. V was pared by 5 bases and J by 5 bases, with 6 bases of the junction left unmatched. The CDR3 is 14 residues long. Germline V gene lookup returns CDR1 SGHAT and CDR2 FQDESV (reference sequence). The CDR3 DNA follows: TGTGCCAGCAGCGCCCGGGACAGGGTTTATGGCTACACCTTC. This sequence encodes CASSARDRVYGYTF.

The V and J genes are TRBV11-2 and TRBJ2-7, with TRBD2 identical over 15 bases. Per germline, CDR1 SGHAT and CDR2 FQNNGV. J lost 2 bases, V lost 0 bases, and 2 bases had no gene match. This CDR3 has 17 amino acids. CDR3 nucleotides: TGTGCCAGCAGCTTAGAAAGGACTAGCGGGGGGGCCTACGAGCAGTACTTC. This encodes CASSLERTSGGAYEQYF.

This clonotype was counted a few times. The V and J genes are TRBV2 and TRBJ1-1; no clear D gene. Germline loops: CDR1 SNHLY, CDR2 FYNNEI. The CDR3 consists of 14 residues. V lost 6 bases and J 0 bases, leaving 11 bases between the germline ends. DNA of the CDR3: TGTGCCAGCAGGTCCCTGCGTTTGAACACTGAAGCTTTCTTT. This sequence encodes CASRSLRLNTEAFF.

This clonotype was seen more than once but under ten times. This chain uses TRBV6-5 with TRBJ2-7, with 7 nucleotides matching TRBD1. Germline CDR1 is MNHEY and CDR2 is SVGAGI. This CDR3 has 14 residues. Trimming at V came to 0 bases and at J to 2 bases, leaving 1 base not matched to a gene. The CDR3 DNA sequence: TGTGCCAGCAGTTACTCGGGGACAGCCTACGAGCAGTACTTC. Amino acids: CASSYSGTAYEQYF.

Concerning this clonotype: This clone may be a read error of a much larger clone one base away. This rearrangement joins TRBV29-1 to TRBJ2-7, with TRBD1 matching 9 bases. Germline V gives CDR1 SQVTM, CDR2 ANQGSEA. This CDR3 region has 13 residues. CDR3 sequence (DNA): TGCATCGCTAATCCGGGACAGGGCTACGAGCAGTACTTC. Its protein product is CIANPGQGYEQYF.

The chain employs TRBV5-1 and TRBJ2-7; D may be TRBD2 (5 bases). V was pared by 1 base and J by 3 bases, with 14 bases between. Germline lookup yields CDR1 SGHRS and CDR2 YFSETQ. This CDR3 spans 15 amino acids. CDR3 sequence: CASSLSPGLDYEQYF. CDR3 nucleotides: TGCGCCAGCAGCTTGTCGCCGGGGTTAGACTACGAGCAGTACTTC.

In this sample, this clonotype turned up many times. CDR3 residues: CASSYTDPTRGAFF. In nucleotides, the CDR3 is TGCGCCAGCAGCTATACAGACCCCACACGGGGAGCTTTCTTT. The rearrangement links TRBV5-1 to TRBJ1-1; no reliable D call. Germline V gives CDR1 SGHRS, CDR2 YFSETQ. The CDR3 length is 14 residues. Trimming removed 3 bases from V and 10 bases from J, with 19 bases in between.

This clonotype was detected ten times or more. The genes are TRBV11-2 and TRBJ1-1, with D perhaps TRBD1 (6 bases). This CDR3 is built from 15 residues. With 4 bases removed from V and 0 bases from J, the gap between germline ends came to 12 bases. Germline CDR1 SGHAT, CDR2 FQNNGV. In DNA, the CDR3 is TGTGCCAGCAGCTCGAAACAGGGACTGAACACTGAAGCTTTCTTT. This encodes CASSSKQGLNTEAFF.

The chain has TRBV6-1 and TRBJ1-2; maybe TRBD1 (5 bases). Germline loops: CDR1 MNHNS, CDR2 SASEGT. This CDR3 comprises 11 residues. The CDR3 nucleotides read TGTTCCACCCAGGGTGGCAAGGGCTACACCTTC. It encodes CSTQGGKGYTF.

In its sample, this clonotype was seen a few times. The chain employs TRBV13 and TRBJ2-7, with D possibly TRBD1 on 5 matching bases. Germline V gene lookup returns CDR1 PRHDT and CDR2 FYEKMQ (reference sequence). V lost 6 bases to trimming and J lost 3 bases, with 18 bases between them. This CDR3 spans 15 amino acids. The CDR3: CASSRGSTSFYEQYF. For the CDR3, the DNA is TGTGCCAGCAGTAGGGGCAGTACGTCCTTCTACGAGCAGTACTTC.

This clonotype was found many times. The J gene is TRBJ1-6, the V gene TRBV6-1; 8 bases agree with TRBD1. CDR1 is MNHNS, CDR2 SASEGT, per germline. The CDR3 contains 15 residues. The J segment lost 9 bases and the V segment lost 6 bases, leaving 10 bases of the junction unmatched. The CDR3 DNA follows: TGTGCCAGCAGAATAGACCAGGGGGCTGTTTCACCCCTCCACTTT. Protein: CASRIDQGAVSPLHF.

The V and J genes are TRBV9 and TRBJ2-7; D possibly corresponds to TRBD1 (6 bases). CDR3 length: 14 residues. Germline values: CDR1 SGDLS, CDR2 YYNGEE. The ends were cut back, 0 bases at V and 2 bases at J, with 9 bases in the middle. The chain's CDR3 is CASSVAGAPYEQYF. The CDR3 nucleotides are TGTGCCAGCAGCGTAGCAGGGGCTCCCTACGAGCAGTACTTC.

This clonotype was seen only once. The V and J genes are TRBV19 and TRBJ1-1; D is unresolved. V lost 3 bases to trimming and J lost 6 bases, with 17 bases between them. Looked up from germline, CDR1 is LNHDA and CDR2 is SQIVND (reference sequence). This CDR3 comprises 15 residues. This CDR3 is CASSIYRGIVPEAFF. In DNA form, the CDR3 reads TGTGCCAGTAGTATTTACCGCGGAATAGTCCCTGAAGCTTTCTTT.

Ten or more counts support this clonotype. The chain uses TRBV27 and TRBJ1-5, with D perhaps TRBD1 (5 bases). Trimming shortened V by 7 bases and J by 6 bases, and 19 bases separated the two germline ends. This CDR3 is built from 15 residues. Germline V lookup: CDR1 MNHEY, CDR2 SMNVEV (reference sequence). CDR3 residues: CASKFRGVRSQPQHF. The CDR3 nucleotides read TGTGCCAGCAAATTTCGGGGGGTTCGGAGTCAGCCCCAGCATTTT.

This clonotype appeared once. The chain couples TRBV12-3 or TRBV12-4 to TRBJ2-4; weak D call: TRBD1 (5 bases). Trimming removed 5 bases at V and 0 bases at J, with 8 bases between. This CDR3 spans 14 amino acids. CDR3 DNA: TGTGCCAGCAGTCACAGGCTAGCCAAAAACATTCAGTACTTC. The encoded protein is CASSHRLAKNIQYF.

This clonotype was detected ten times or more. The chain employs TRBV27 and TRBJ1-5; D unresolved. Germline CDR1 MNHEY, CDR2 SMNVEV (reference sequence). The CDR3 length is 12 residues. Trimming shortened V by 6 bases and J by 5 bases, and 8 bases separated the two germline ends. As DNA, the CDR3 is TGTGCCAGCAGACTTAAAGATCAGCCCCAGCATTTT. This codes for CASRLKDQPQHF.

This clonotype was counted at least ten times. The chain recombines TRBV28 with TRBJ1-3; D remains ambiguous. V was pared by 2 bases and J by 3 bases, with 8 bases between. The CDR3 covers 14 residues. Germline loops: CDR1 MDHEN, CDR2 SYDVKM. CDR3 amino acids: CASSLNSLGNTIYF. The CDR3 DNA reads as TGTGCCAGCAGTTTAAACAGCCTTGGAAACACCATATATTTT.

This clonotype occurred many times. CDR3 sequence reads: CASSFATASFSGANVLTF. In DNA, the CDR3 is TGTGCCAGCAGCTTTGCCACAGCTTCATTCTCTGGGGCCAACGTCCTGACTTTC. This chain connects TRBV7-2 to TRBJ2-6; D is undetermined. CDR3 size: 18 residues. V was clipped by 3 bases and J by 0 bases, with 15 bases between them. Germline-derived CDR1 and CDR2 are SGHTA and FQGNSA. Full variable domain (outside the CDR3, taken from reference TRBV7-2 and TRBJ2-6): GAGVSQSPSNKVTEKGKDVELRCDPISGHTALYWYRQSLGQGLEFLIYFQGNSAPDKSGLPSDRFSAERTGGSVSTLTIQRTQQEDSAVYLCASSFATASFSGANVLTFGAGSRLTVL.